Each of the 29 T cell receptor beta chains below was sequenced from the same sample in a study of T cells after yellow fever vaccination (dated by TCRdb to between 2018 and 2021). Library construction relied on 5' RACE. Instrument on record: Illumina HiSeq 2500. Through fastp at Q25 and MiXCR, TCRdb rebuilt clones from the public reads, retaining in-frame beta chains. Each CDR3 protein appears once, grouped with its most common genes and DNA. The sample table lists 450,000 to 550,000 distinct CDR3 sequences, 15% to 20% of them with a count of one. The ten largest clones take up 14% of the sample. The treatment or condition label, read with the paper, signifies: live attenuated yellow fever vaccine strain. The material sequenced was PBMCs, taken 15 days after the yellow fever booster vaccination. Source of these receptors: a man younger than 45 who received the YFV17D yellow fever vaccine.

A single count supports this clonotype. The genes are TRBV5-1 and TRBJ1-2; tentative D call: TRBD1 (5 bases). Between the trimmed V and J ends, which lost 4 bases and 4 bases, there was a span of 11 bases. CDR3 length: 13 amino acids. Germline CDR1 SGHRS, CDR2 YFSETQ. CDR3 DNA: TGCGCCAGCAGCCTGAGCGACAGCTATGGCTACACCTTC. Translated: CASSLSDSYGYTF.

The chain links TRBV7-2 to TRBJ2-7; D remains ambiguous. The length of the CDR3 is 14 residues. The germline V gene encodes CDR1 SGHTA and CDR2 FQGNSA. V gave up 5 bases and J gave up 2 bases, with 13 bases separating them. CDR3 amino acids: CASSDQWTAYEQYF. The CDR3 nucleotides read TGTGCCAGCAGCGACCAGTGGACGGCCTACGAGCAGTACTTC.

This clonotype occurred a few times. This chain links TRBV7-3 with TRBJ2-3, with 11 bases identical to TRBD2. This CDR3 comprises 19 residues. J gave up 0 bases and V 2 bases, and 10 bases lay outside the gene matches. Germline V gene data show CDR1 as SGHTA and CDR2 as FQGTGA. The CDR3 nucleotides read TGTGCCAGCAGCTTATACTCAGTTCTAGCGGGAGGAAGCACAGATACGCAGTATTTT. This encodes CASSLYSVLAGGSTDTQYF.

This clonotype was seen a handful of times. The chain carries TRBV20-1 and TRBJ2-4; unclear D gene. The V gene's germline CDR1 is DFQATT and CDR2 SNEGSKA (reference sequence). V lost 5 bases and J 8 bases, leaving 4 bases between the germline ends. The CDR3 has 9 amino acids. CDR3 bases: TGCAGTGCTGAGGACATTCAGTACTTC. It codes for CSAEDIQYF.

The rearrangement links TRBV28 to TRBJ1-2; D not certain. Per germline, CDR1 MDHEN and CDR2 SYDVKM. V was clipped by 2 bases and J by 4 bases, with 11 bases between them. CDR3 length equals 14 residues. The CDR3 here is CASSLQEPPYGYTF. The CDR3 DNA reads TGTGCCAGCAGTTTACAGGAACCCCCCTATGGCTACACCTTC.

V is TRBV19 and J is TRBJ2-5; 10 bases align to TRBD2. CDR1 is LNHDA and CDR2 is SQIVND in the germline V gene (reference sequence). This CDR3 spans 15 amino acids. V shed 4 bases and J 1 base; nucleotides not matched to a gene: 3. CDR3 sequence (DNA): TGTGCCAGTAGTAACCCTAGCGGGGGCCAAGAGACCCAGTACTTC. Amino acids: CASSNPSGGQETQYF.

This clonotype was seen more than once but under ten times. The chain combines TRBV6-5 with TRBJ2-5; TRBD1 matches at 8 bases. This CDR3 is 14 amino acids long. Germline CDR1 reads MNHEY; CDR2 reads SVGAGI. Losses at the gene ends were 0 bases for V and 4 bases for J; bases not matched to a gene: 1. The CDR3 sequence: CASSYSGTGETQYF. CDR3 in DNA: TGTGCCAGCAGTTACTCGGGGACAGGAGAGACCCAGTACTTC.

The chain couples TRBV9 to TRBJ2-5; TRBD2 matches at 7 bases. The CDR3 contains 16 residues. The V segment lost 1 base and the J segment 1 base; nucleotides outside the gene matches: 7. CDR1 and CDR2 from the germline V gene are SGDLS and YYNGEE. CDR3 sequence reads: CASSVKAGRPQETQYF. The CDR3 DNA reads TGTGCCAGCAGCGTAAAAGCGGGAAGACCCCAAGAGACCCAGTACTTC.

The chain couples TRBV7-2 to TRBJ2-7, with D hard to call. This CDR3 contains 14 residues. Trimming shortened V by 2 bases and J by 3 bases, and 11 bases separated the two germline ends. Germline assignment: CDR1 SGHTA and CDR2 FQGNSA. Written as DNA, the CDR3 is TGTGCCAGCAGCTTAAGACTCCCAGGCTACGAGCAGTACTTC. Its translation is CASSLRLPGYEQYF.

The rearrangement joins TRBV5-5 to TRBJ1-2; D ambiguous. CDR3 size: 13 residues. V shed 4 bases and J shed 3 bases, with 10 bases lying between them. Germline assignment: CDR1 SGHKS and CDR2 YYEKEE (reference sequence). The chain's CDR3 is CASSQQHYYGYTF. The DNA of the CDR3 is TGTGCCAGCAGCCAACAGCATTACTATGGCTACACCTTC.

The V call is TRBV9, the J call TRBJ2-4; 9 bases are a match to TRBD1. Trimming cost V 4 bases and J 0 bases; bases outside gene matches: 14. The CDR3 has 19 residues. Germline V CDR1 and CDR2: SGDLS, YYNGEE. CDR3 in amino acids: CASSPTPGQGPLAKNIQYF. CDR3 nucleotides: TGTGCCAGCAGCCCGACCCCGGGACAGGGACCCCTAGCCAAAAACATTCAGTACTTC.

The CDR3 nucleotides are TGTGCCAGTTTGGGGACCCGAAGGAGCGGGAGGGCAGAGACCCAGTACTTC. Protein sequence: CASLGTRRSGRAETQYF. The rearrangement joins TRBV7-7 to TRBJ2-5; TRBD2 agrees at 10 bases. CDR3 length: 17 residues. The V gene end was trimmed by 9 bases and the J gene end by 4 bases; junction bases not matched to a gene: 17. In germline, CDR1 is SSHAT, CDR2 FNYEAQ (reference sequence).

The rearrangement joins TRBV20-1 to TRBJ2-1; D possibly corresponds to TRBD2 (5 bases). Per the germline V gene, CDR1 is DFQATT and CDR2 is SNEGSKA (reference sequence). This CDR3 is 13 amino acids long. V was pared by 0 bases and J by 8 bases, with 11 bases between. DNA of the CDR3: TGCAGTGCTAGAGATCAGGACTTTTATGAGCAGTTCTTC. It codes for CSARDQDFYEQFF.

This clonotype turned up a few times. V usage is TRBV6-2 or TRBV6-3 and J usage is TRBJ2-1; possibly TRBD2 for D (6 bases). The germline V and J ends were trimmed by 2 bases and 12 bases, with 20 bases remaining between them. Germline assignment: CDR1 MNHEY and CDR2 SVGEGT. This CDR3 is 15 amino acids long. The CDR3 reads CASSYVPGLITGQFF. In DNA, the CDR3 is TGTGCCAGCAGTTACGTTCCGGGACTCATCACGGGGCAGTTCTTC.

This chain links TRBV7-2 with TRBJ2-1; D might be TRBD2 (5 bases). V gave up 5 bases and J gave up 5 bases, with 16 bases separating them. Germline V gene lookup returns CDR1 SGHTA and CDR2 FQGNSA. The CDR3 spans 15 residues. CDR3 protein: CASSHLGGGNNEQFF. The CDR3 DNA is TGTGCCAGCAGCCACCTGGGCGGAGGTAACAATGAGCAGTTCTTC.

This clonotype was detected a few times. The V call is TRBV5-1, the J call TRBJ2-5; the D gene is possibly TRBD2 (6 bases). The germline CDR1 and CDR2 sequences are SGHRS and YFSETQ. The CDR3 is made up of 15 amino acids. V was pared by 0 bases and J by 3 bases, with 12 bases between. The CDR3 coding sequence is TGCGCCAGCAGCTTGGAATCTGCGGGGAAAGAGACCCAGTACTTC. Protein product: CASSLESAGKETQYF.

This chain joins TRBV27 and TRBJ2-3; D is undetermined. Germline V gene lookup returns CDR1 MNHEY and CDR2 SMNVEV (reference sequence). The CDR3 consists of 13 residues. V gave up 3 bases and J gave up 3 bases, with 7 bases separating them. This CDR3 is CASSFVVTDTQYF. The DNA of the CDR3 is TGTGCCAGCAGTTTCGTGGTGACAGATACGCAGTATTTT.

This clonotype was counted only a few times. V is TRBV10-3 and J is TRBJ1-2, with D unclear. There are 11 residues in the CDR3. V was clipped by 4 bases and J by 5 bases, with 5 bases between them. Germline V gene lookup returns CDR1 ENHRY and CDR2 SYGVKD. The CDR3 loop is CAISVEYGYTF. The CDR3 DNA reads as TGTGCCATCAGTGTGGAGTATGGCTACACCTTC.

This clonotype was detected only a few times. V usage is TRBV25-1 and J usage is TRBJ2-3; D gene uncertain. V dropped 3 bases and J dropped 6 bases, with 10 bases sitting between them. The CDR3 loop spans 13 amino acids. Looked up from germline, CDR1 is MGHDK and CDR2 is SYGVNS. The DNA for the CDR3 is TGTGCCAGCAGTGACCACCTAGGTGATACGCAGTATTTT. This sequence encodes CASSDHLGDTQYF.

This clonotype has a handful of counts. CDR3 in amino acids: CSVTPGGTTEAFF. For the CDR3, the DNA is TGCAGCGTTACCCCCGGGGGGACCACTGAAGCTTTCTTT. The chain has TRBV29-1 and TRBJ1-1; TRBD1 is a possible D gene (5 bases). Germline lookup yields CDR1 SQVTM and CDR2 ANQGSEA. Trimming cost V 5 bases and J 4 bases, with 14 bases left between them. The CDR3 sequence is 13 residues long.

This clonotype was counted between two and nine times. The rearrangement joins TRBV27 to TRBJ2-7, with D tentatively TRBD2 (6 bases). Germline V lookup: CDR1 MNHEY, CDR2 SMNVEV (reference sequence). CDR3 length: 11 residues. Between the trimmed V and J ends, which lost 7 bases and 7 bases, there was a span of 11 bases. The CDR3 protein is CASTSGGEQYF. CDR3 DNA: TGTGCCAGCACATCTGGGGGGGAGCAGTACTTC.

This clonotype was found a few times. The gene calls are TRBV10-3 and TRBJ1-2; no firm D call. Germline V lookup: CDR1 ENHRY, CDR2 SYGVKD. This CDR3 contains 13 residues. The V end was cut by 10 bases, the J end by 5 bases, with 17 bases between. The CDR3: CASRPGYEYGYTF. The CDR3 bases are TGTGCCAGCCGACCAGGTTACGAGTATGGCTACACCTTC.

CDR3 amino acids: CASSRGDSYEQYF. CDR3 nucleotides: TGTGCCAGCTCCCGAGGGGACTCCTACGAGCAGTACTTC. The V call is TRBV18, the J call TRBJ2-7; D assignment may be TRBD1 or TRBD2 (5 bases each). V was trimmed by 6 bases and J by 0 bases, leaving 9 bases between them. The CDR3 loop spans 13 amino acids. Germline V lookup: CDR1 KGHSH, CDR2 LQKENI.

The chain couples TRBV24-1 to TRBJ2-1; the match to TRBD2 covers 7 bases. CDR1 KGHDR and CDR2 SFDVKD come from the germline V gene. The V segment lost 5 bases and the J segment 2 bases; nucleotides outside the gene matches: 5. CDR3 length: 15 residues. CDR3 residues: CATSVGGGTYNEQFF. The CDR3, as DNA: TGTGCCACCAGTGTTGGGGGAGGGACCTACAATGAGCAGTTCTTC.

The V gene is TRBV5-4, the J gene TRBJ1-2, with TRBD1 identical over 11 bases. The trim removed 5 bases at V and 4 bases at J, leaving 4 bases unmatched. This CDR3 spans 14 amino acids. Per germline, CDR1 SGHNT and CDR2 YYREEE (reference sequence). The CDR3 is CASRPGTGGYGYTF. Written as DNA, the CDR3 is TGTGCCAGCAGACCCGGGACAGGGGGCTATGGCTACACCTTC. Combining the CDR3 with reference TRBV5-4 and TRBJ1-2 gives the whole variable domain ETGVTQSPTHLIKTRGQQVTLRCSSQSGHNTVSWYQQALGQGPQFIFQYYREEENGRGNFPPRFSGLQFPNYSSELNVNALELDDSALYLCASRPGTGGYGYTFGSGTRLTVV.

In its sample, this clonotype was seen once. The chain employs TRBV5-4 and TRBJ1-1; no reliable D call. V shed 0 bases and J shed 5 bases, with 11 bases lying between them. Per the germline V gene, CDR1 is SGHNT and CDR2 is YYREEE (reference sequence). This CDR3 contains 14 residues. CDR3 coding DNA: TGTGCCAGCAGCTTGGCCTTGAGTGAAACTGAAGCTTTCTTT. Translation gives CASSLALSETEAFF.

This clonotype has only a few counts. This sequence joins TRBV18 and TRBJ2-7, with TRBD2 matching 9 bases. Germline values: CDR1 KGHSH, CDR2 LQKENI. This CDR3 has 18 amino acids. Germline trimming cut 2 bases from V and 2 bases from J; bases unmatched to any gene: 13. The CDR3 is CASSPSLLSAGGPYEQYF. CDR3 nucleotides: TGTGCCAGCTCACCATCCCTCCTTTCGGCGGGAGGGCCCTACGAGCAGTACTTC.

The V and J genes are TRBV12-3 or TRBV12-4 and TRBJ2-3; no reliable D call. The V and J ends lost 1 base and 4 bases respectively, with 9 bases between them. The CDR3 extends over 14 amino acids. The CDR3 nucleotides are TGTGCCAGCAGTTTAGGCGTCAGCTCAGATACGCAGTATTTT. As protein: CASSLGVSSDTQYF.

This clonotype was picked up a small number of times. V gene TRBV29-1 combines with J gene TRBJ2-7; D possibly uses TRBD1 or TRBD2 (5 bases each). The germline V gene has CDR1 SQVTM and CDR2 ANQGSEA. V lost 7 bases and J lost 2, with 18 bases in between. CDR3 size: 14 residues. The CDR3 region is CSATDRDAAYEQYF. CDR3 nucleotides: TGCAGCGCAACCGACCGGGACGCCGCCTACGAGCAGTACTTC.